Listed below are T cell receptor beta chains from one sample, sequenced in a study of low-dose radiotherapy and immunotherapy resistance in tumors. TCRdb independently ran MiXCR on the reads; one entry per CDR3 protein. The sample yields under 40,000 distinct CDR3 sequences, roughly 49% seen once. Here the sequenced sample was PBMCs, taken after low-dose radiotherapy plus immunotherapy. Receptor source: a male donor with gallbladder cancer. The CDR3 runs from the conserved cysteine through the conserved F or W. A D gene is named only where the DNA matches it firmly. Clone size is not always given. Where it is, it says once, few, many or a class for expanded clones.

d_call	v_call	clone_size	j_call	cdr3_aa	cdr3_nt
-	TRBV6-2/TRBV6-3	-	TRBJ2-5	CASSRTRGETQYF	TGTGCCAGCAGCCGAACCCGGGGGGAGACCCAGTACTTC
-	TRBV11-2	few	TRBJ2-2	CASSTDRAGELFF	TGTGCCAGCAGCACAGATCGTGCCGGGGAGCTGTTTTTT
TRBD1	TRBV19	-	TRBJ2-5	CASSFSPGQGETQYF	TGTGCCAGTAGTTTCTCCCCGGGACAGGGTGAGACCCAGTACTTC
TRBD1	TRBV29-1	-	TRBJ2-1	CSVADRGLGEQFF	TGCAGCGTTGCGGACAGGGGGCTGGGTGAGCAGTTCTTC
TRBD2	TRBV4-2	-	TRBJ2-1	CASSQDRTSGLYEQFF	TGTGCCAGCAGCCAAGATAGGACTAGCGGTCTCTATGAGCAGTTCTTC
-	TRBV29-1	-	TRBJ2-5	CSVGGYPGTQYF	TGCAGCGTTGGAGGCTACCCGGGGACCCAGTACTTC
-	TRBV18	few	TRBJ2-1	CASSPTSNNEQFF	TGTGCCAGCTCACCAACTAGTAACAATGAGCAGTTCTTC
-	TRBV7-9	-	TRBJ2-7	CASSLWDEQYF	TGTGCCAGCAGCTTGTGGGACGAGCAGTACTTC
-	TRBV20-1	many	TRBJ2-2	CSAKHEVAGELFF	TGCAGTGCTAAACACGAGGTGGCCGGGGAGCTGTTTTTT
-	TRBV11-2	few	TRBJ1-6	CASSQQGRGNSPLHF	TGTGCCAGCAGCCAACAGGGCCGAGGGAATTCACCCCTCCACTTT
-	TRBV7-9	many	TRBJ2-4	CASSSRGGGKNIQYF	TGTGCCAGCAGCTCCCGGGGTGGAGGAAAAAACATTCAGTACTTC
-	TRBV6-1	-	TRBJ1-1	CVISRPARAGAEAFF	TGTGTCATCAGTAGGCCTGCAAGGGCTGGGGCTGAAGCTTTCTTT
-	TRBV7-9	many	TRBJ2-3	CASSFGSRTDTQYF	TGTGCCAGCAGCTTCGGGAGCCGCACAGATACGCAGTATTTT
-	TRBV2	many	TRBJ2-7	CASKRTEDYEQYF	TGTGCCAGCAAAAGGACAGAAGACTACGAGCAGTACTTC
-	TRBV5-1	medium-sized	TRBJ2-3	CASSRDTSLADTQYF	TGTGCCAGCAGCCGGGATACTAGCCTCGCAGATACGCAGTATTTT
-	TRBV28	-	TRBJ1-2	CASSSGSLSYTF	TGTGCCAGCAGTTCAGGGTCTTTGAGCTACACCTTC
-	TRBV20-1	-	TRBJ2-3	CSARGERLDTQYF	TGCAGTGCTAGAGGTGAACGGTTAGATACGCAGTATTTT
-	TRBV20-1	-	TRBJ2-1	CSTNVGSQTYNEQFF	TGCAGTACAAACGTGGGCTCCCAGACCTACAATGAGCAGTTCTTC
TRBD1	TRBV6-2/TRBV6-3	-	TRBJ2-7	CASSERTGGIYEQYF	TGTGCCAGCAGTGAGCGGACAGGGGGCATCTACGAGCAGTACTTC
-	TRBV5-1	-	TRBJ1-1	CASSSAGTGIGNTEAFF	TGCGCCAGCAGCTCCGCCGGTACCGGCATCGGGAACACTGAAGCTTTCTTT
-	TRBV30	-	TRBJ1-1	CAWSFGGVNTEAFF	TGTGCCTGGAGTTTCGGGGGCGTGAACACTGAAGCTTTCTTT
-	TRBV19	-	TRBJ2-7	CASSFAIGYEQYF	TGTGCCAGTAGTTTCGCAATCGGCTACGAGCAGTACTTC
TRBD2	TRBV6-2/TRBV6-3	once	TRBJ2-1	CASTNPGTSGALNEQFF	TGTGCCAGCACCAACCCGGGAACTAGCGGGGCACTCAATGAGCAGTTCTTC
-	TRBV15	few	TRBJ2-3	CATSRDPSGPDTQYF	TGTGCCACCAGCAGAGATCCATCCGGTCCGGATACGCAGTATTTT
TRBD1	TRBV28	medium-sized	TRBJ2-7	CASSETTGGASEQYF	TGTGCCAGCAGTGAGACGACAGGGGGGGCTTCCGAGCAGTACTTC
-	TRBV29-1	-	TRBJ2-3	CSVDGTSTDTQYF	TGCAGCGTTGATGGGACTAGCACAGATACGCAGTATTTT
TRBD1	TRBV24-1	medium-sized	TRBJ2-7	CATSDSTGQGSYEQYF	TGTGCCACCAGTGATTCAACGGGACAGGGCTCCTACGAGCAGTACTTC
TRBD2	TRBV28	-	TRBJ2-2	CASTAGLAGSGELFF	TGTGCCAGCACCGCCGGACTAGCGGGCTCCGGGGAGCTGTTTTTT
TRBD1	TRBV12-3/TRBV12-4	-	TRBJ1-1	CASSFSSDRGQAFF	TGTGCCAGCAGTTTTTCGTCGGACAGGGGGCAAGCTTTCTTT
TRBD2	TRBV12-3/TRBV12-4	few	TRBJ2-7	CASSTTSGTYEQYF	TGTGCCAGCAGTACGACTAGCGGGACCTACGAGCAGTACTTC
-	TRBV28	-	TRBJ2-7	CASTRPGYEQYF	TGTGCCAGCACCCGGCCTGGATACGAGCAGTACTTC
-	TRBV27	many	TRBJ2-7	CASSNGRGTYEQYF	TGTGCCAGCAGTAACGGACGGGGGACTTACGAGCAGTACTTC
-	TRBV7-9	few	TRBJ1-2	CASSSASGVNYGYTF	TGTGCCAGCAGCTCGGCGTCGGGGGTCAACTATGGCTACACCTTC
-	TRBV7-8	few	TRBJ2-7	CASNPWGETYEQYF	TGTGCCAGCAACCCGTGGGGGGAAACTTACGAGCAGTACTTC
TRBD2	TRBV6-1	-	TRBJ2-1	CASWGGDYNEQFF	TGTGCCAGCTGGGGAGGGGACTACAATGAGCAGTTCTTC
-	TRBV27	-	TRBJ2-6	CASSPPWGPGANVLTF	TGTGCCAGCAGTCCGCCGTGGGGGCCTGGGGCCAACGTCCTGACTTTC
-	TRBV15	medium-sized	TRBJ1-1	CATRPRIRDTEAFF	TGTGCCACCAGGCCCAGAATCCGGGACACTGAAGCTTTCTTT
-	TRBV20-1	many	TRBJ1-6	CSAVMRENSNSPLHF	TGCAGTGCCGTCATGAGGGAGAACAGTAATTCACCCCTCCACTTT
TRBD1	TRBV2	-	TRBJ1-4	CAEGQGNEKLFF	TGTGCCGAAGGACAGGGTAATGAAAAACTGTTTTTT
TRBD1	TRBV28	many	TRBJ1-5	CASSPPDRGHGQPQHF	TGTGCCAGCAGTCCTCCGGACAGGGGGCATGGTCAGCCCCAGCATTTT
TRBD2	TRBV28	-	TRBJ2-5	CASSLSSGGGETQYF	TGTGCCAGCAGTTTATCTAGCGGGGGCGGAGAGACCCAGTACTTC
-	TRBV28	-	TRBJ2-7	CASSGAGTGSSYEQYF	TGTGCCAGCAGTGGGGCGGGGACCGGGAGTTCCTACGAGCAGTACTTC
TRBD1	TRBV12-3/TRBV12-4	-	TRBJ1-2	CASIGRGPGGYTF	TGTGCCAGCATTGGCAGGGGGCCGGGTGGCTACACCTTC
-	TRBV19	-	TRBJ1-5	CASSIGGGRGPQHF	TGTGCCAGTAGTATAGGGGGTGGCCGGGGGCCCCAGCATTTT
-	TRBV13	once	TRBJ2-2	CASSSGPYAGELFF	TGTGCCAGCAGCTCGGGACCTTACGCCGGGGAGCTGTTTTTT